This entry concerns a single T cell receptor beta chain. This sample stems from a study of CD8 T cells in Susac syndrome. The CDR3 totals 15 residues. CDR1 is MNHEY and CDR2 is SVGAGI in the germline V gene. V lost 6 bases, J lost 0 bases, and 9 bases lay in between. RNA totalling about 0.45 to 1 ug underwent reverse transcription with random hexamers. The authors amplified TCR beta CDR3 across 54 Vbeta and 13 Jbeta using immunoSEQ multiplex PCR. TCRdb itself ran the immunoSEQ multiplex PCR reads through MiXCR, one entry per CDR3 protein. Found here are tens of thousands of distinct CDR3 sequences, approximately 96% of them singletons; the top ten hold 0.11%. Sequencing targeted TCR beta in blood CD8+ and CD4+ T cells. The multiple sclerosis controls comprised treatment-naive patients whose relapsing-remitting disease was stable or active. Purification of the CD8+ and CD4+ T cells relied on negative isolation, and TEMRA cells underwent FACS enrichment.

This clonotype originated in a human donor with multiple sclerosis. This chain links TRBV6-5 with TRBJ1-6, with D perhaps TRBD1 (5 bases). Sequenced: CD4+ T cells from PBMCs. CDR3 loop: CASSRTFSYNSPLHF. CDR3 nucleotide sequence: TGTGCCAGCAGCCGGACATTCTCCTATAATTCACCCCTCCACTTT.